This T cell receptor beta chain came from a study of response to subunit inactivated influenza vaccine. MiXCR was run by TCRdb on the RT-PCR reads, yielding one entry per CDR3 protein. Of hundreds of thousands of distinct CDR3 sequences in the sample, approximately 14% are singletons; the top ten hold 7.6%. Germline V gene data show CDR1 as LNHNV and CDR2 as YYDKDF (reference sequence). The CDR3 covers 15 residues. V gave up 4 bases and J gave up 3 bases; unmatched junction bases: 9. The material was PBMCs from blood, obtained around 15 days before vaccination. The source is a man aged 45-60 years who received an inactivated influenza vaccine. The rearrangement uses TRBV15 and TRBJ2-7; 7 bases fit TRBD1. The CDR3 DNA follows: TGTGCCACCAGCAATGGTAATCCAGGGGGCTACGAGCAGTACTTC. This codes for CATSNGNPGGYEQYF.